This T cell receptor (beta chain) was documented in a study of blood T cell repertoires in COVID-19. Study context: Specimens from acute and convalescent COVID-19 originated in the United States, Italy and Spain. PBMCs, B-cell-depleted T cells, or T cells provided the cDNA or gDNA that made up the material.

V was shortened by 0 bases and J by 0 bases, with 5 bases between the two germline ends. The CDR3 covers 13 residues. The germline CDR1 and CDR2 sequences are GTSNPN and SVGIG (reference sequence). In the authors' methods: Amplification with reference gene primers provided the estimates of nucleated cell counts. TCRdb's table, derived via immunoSEQ multiplex PCR, lists solely in-frame clones and lacks some. The DNA was the basis for D and trimming; V, J and clone size are from that table. The table lists about 74,000 clones, approximately 89% of them singletons. This chain links TRBV30 with TRBJ2-5, with D unclear. The origin of this receptor is a woman older than 75 with acute or convalescent COVID-19. Sequencing was performed on peripheral blood. CDR3 residues: CAWSVHHQETQYF. For the CDR3, the DNA is TGTGCCTGGAGTGTACACCACCAAGAGACCCAGTACTTC.